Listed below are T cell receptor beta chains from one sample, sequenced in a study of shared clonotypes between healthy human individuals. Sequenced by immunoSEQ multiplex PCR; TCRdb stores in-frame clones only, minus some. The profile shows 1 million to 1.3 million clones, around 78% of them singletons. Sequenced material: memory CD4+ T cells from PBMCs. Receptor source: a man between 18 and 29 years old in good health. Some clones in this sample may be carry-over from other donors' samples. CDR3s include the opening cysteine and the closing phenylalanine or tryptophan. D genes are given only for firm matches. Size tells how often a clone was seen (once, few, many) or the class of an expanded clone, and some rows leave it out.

TGTGCCAGCTCACTCCGTCGTTCCTACGAGCAGTACTTC CASSLRRSYEQYF TRBV18 NA TRBJ2-7 NA 13
TGTGCCAGCAGCACGAGGGCCGCTGGACCTGGAAACACCATATATTTT CASSTRAAGPGNTIYF TRBV9 once TRBJ1-3 NA 16
TGTGCCAGCAGCGTAGCTCCGGACACAGATACGCAGTATTTT CASSVAPDTDTQYF TRBV9 NA TRBJ2-3 NA 14
TGTGCCAGCAGTGAATGGCAGGGGTACGAGCAGTACTTC CASSEWQGYEQYF TRBV6-1 NA TRBJ2-7 NA 13
TGCAGCGTTGAGCGGGCGAACGTCGCAGATACGCAGTATTTT CSVERANVADTQYF TRBV29-1 once TRBJ2-3 NA 14
TGTGCCAGCAGGGAACTAGCGGGATCAGATACGCAGTATTTT CASRELAGSDTQYF TRBV2 NA TRBJ2-3 TRBD2 14
TGTGCCAGCAGCACGTACCCACTGGCCGGGGAGCTGTTCTTT CASSTYPLAGELFF TRBV7-3 NA TRBJ2-2 NA 14
TGTGCCAGTAGTATAGATCCAGGAGTCTATGGCTACACCTTC CASSIDPGVYGYTF TRBV19 NA TRBJ1-2 NA 14
TGTGCCATCAGTGACTCGGGGTCCAGGGGAGAAAAACTGTTTTTT CAISDSGSRGEKLFF TRBV10-3 NA TRBJ1-4 NA 15
TGCAGTGCTAGGCGGGGGCCAGAAGCTTTCTTT CSARRGPEAFF TRBV20-1 NA TRBJ1-1 NA 11
TGTGCCAGCTCCCCAGGACAGATCAAGGTAACTGAAGCTTTCTTT CASSPGQIKVTEAFF TRBV18 many TRBJ1-1 NA 15
TGTGCCAGTAGTTCTCCTGACGGGGTCTATGGCTACACCTTC CASSSPDGVYGYTF TRBV19 NA TRBJ1-2 NA 14
TGTGCCAGCTCGTTAGCGGGAGGGCCCTACGAGCAGTACTTC CASSLAGGPYEQYF TRBV18 NA TRBJ2-7 TRBD2 14
TGTGCCACCAGCAGAGATAGGGAGGAAGGGGATAATGAGCAGTTCTTC CATSRDREEGDNEQFF TRBV15 NA TRBJ2-1 NA 16
TGCAGCGTGGTCGGGGCGGGAAAACTGTTTTTT CSVVGAGKLFF TRBV29-1 few TRBJ1-4 NA 11
TGCAGCGTAGGACCGGGAAAGAATGAGCAGTTCTTC CSVGPGKNEQFF TRBV29-1 NA TRBJ2-1 NA 12
TGTGCCAGCAGCCCCCGGTTAGCGGGAGTGATGGGAGAGACCCAGTACTTC CASSPRLAGVMGETQYF TRBV9 NA TRBJ2-5 TRBD2 17
TGTGCCAGCAAGGCAGGGGGAATAACGGATACGCAGTATTTT CASKAGGITDTQYF TRBV6-1 NA TRBJ2-3 TRBD1 14
TGTGCCAGCAGCCCCCAGGGGCTAGCGGGAGACCCCTACGAGCAGTACTTC CASSPQGLAGDPYEQYF TRBV7-2 NA TRBJ2-7 TRBD2 17
TGTGCCAGCAGCGCCGAGGGGGCCCAGTACTTC CASSAEGAQYF TRBV7-8 many TRBJ2-5 NA 11
TGCGCCAGCAGCTTCGGGACCCAAGAGACCCAGTACTTC CASSFGTQETQYF TRBV5-1 NA TRBJ2-5 NA 13
TGCGCCAGCAGCTTGGCCACGGACGAGCAGTACTTC CASSLATDEQYF TRBV5-1 NA TRBJ2-7 NA 12
TGTGCCAGCTCACCCCCTAGCGGCCGTTACAATGAGCAGTTCTTC CASSPPSGRYNEQFF TRBV18 NA TRBJ2-1 TRBD2 15
TGTGCCAGCAGCGTAGCGCCAGGGTCCGGGGAGCTGTTTTTT CASSVAPGSGELFF TRBV9 NA TRBJ2-2 NA 14
TGTGCCAGCTCACCAGGAGTGCTAGGGCGGAACACTGAAGCTTTCTTT CASSPGVLGRNTEAFF TRBV18 NA TRBJ1-1 NA 16
TGCGCCAGCAGCTTGGAGGAGGGGGAAGTCTACAATGAGCAGTTCTTC CASSLEEGEVYNEQFF TRBV5-1 NA TRBJ2-1 NA 16
TGTGCCAGCAGTCTCTTGACAGGCGCGAACACTGAAGCTTTCTTT CASSLLTGANTEAFF TRBV28 NA TRBJ1-1 NA 15
TGTGCCAGCTCACCCTACACGGGACAGAACAGTCAAGAGACCCAGTACTTC CASSPYTGQNSQETQYF TRBV18 NA TRBJ2-5 TRBD1 17
TGCAGCGCTATGATGGGCGGAGGGCTCTACGAGCAGTACTTC CSAMMGGGLYEQYF TRBV29-1 NA TRBJ2-7 NA 14
TGCAGCGTCGAAGACGGACTAGCGGGAGGGCCGGAGACCCAGTACTTC CSVEDGLAGGPETQYF TRBV29-1 NA TRBJ2-5 TRBD2 16
TGTGCCAGTTCCCCGCGGCCCGCCTACAATGAGCAGTTCTTC CASSPRPAYNEQFF TRBV7-2 NA TRBJ2-1 NA 14
TGTGCTAGTGTGGGGGAGGAGCAGTACTTC CASVGEEQYF TRBV12-5 many TRBJ2-7 NA 10
TGTGCCAGCAGTGCGGGACTAGCGCCAGAGACCCAGTACTTC CASSAGLAPETQYF TRBV6-1 NA TRBJ2-5 TRBD2 14
TGCGCCAGCAGTGAGGGACTAGCGGGCTACGAGCAGTACTTC CASSEGLAGYEQYF TRBV10-1 NA TRBJ2-7 TRBD2 14
TGTGCCAGCTCTCAGGGACAGAAGAACACTGAAGCTTTCTTT CASSQGQKNTEAFF TRBV18 NA TRBJ1-1 TRBD1 14
TGTGCCAGCAGCTTAGTAGGTTTTCTGTCGTCTGGAAACACCATATATTTT CASSLVGFLSSGNTIYF TRBV7-8 once TRBJ1-3 NA 17
TGTGCCAGCAGTCTCGAGGGGGTGGGAAACACCATATATTTT CASSLEGVGNTIYF TRBV6-1 many TRBJ1-3 NA 14
TGTGCCAGCAGCTTAGGACCGAACTATGGCTACACCTTC CASSLGPNYGYTF TRBV7-3 NA TRBJ1-2 NA 13
TGTGCCACCCATTTTTCGCGGGACAATCAGCCCCAGCATTTT CATHFSRDNQPQHF TRBV6-6 NA TRBJ1-5 NA 14
TGTGCCAGCAGCTTGGCACAGGGGTCGGACTATGGCTACACCTTC CASSLAQGSDYGYTF TRBV5-4 NA TRBJ1-2 TRBD1 15
TGTGCCAGCAGCTTATTAGGCAGGGGGCGATCCTGGTCCGAGCAGTACTTC CASSLLGRGRSWSEQYF TRBV7-2 few TRBJ2-7 TRBD1 17
TGCGCCAGCAGCTTGGGAGGGATCGGCCCCTACGAGCAGTACTTC CASSLGGIGPYEQYF TRBV5-1 NA TRBJ2-7 NA 15
TGTGCCACAACTAGCGGGAGCGACGAGCAGTACTTC CATTSGSDEQYF TRBV6-5 NA TRBJ2-7 TRBD2 12
TGCGCCAGCAGCCAGGACGGGAATAGCAATCAGCCCCAGCATTTT CASSQDGNSNQPQHF TRBV5-1 NA TRBJ1-5 NA 15
TGTGCCAGCAGCTCAAAGGACCACTCCCGGGGTACGCAGTATTTT CASSSKDHSRGTQYF TRBV11-3 NA TRBJ2-3 NA 15
TGTGCCAGCAGCTTATCGGACCGGGAGCAGTACTTC CASSLSDREQYF TRBV11-3 NA TRBJ2-7 NA 12
TGTGCCAGTAGTATACCCTCAAGCAGGGCGGACACCGGGGAGCTGTTTTTT CASSIPSSRADTGELFF TRBV19 NA TRBJ2-2 NA 17
TGTGCCAGCAGCCCCGAGGGACTAGCGGGAGGCCTTGACTTCGATGAGCAGTTCTTC CASSPEGLAGGLDFDEQFF TRBV5-4 NA TRBJ2-1 TRBD2 19
TGTGCCAGCAGTTACTCTACGACAGGGAGCTCCTACGAGCAGTACTTC CASSYSTTGSSYEQYF TRBV6-5 NA TRBJ2-7 TRBD1 16
TGTGCCACCAGCAGACCTGGTAGCCCAGGGGGGGCCAACGTCCTGACTTTC CATSRPGSPGGANVLTF TRBV15 NA TRBJ2-6 NA 17
TGTGCCAGCAGTTTAAGGGGCAGGACCTACGAGCAGTACTTC CASSLRGRTYEQYF TRBV27 once TRBJ2-7 NA 14
TGTGCCAGCAGTTTATACCAGGGGGCAGGAATTCGGGGCTACACCTTC CASSLYQGAGIRGYTF TRBV28 NA TRBJ1-2 TRBD1 16
TGTGCCAGCAGTTTCCCAGCCCTAGCGGGAGATGAGCAGTTCTTC CASSFPALAGDEQFF TRBV28 NA TRBJ2-1 TRBD2 15
TGCAGCGTTGAAGAGGATGGCGGATATAGCAATCAGCCCCAGCATTTT CSVEEDGGYSNQPQHF TRBV29-1 NA TRBJ1-5 NA 16
TGTGCCAGCAGTGGCCTGGTGGCACTGGGGGATATGAGGCCCCAGCATTTT CASSGLVALGDMRPQHF TRBV28 few TRBJ1-5 NA 17
TGTGCCAGCAGTTACTCCCGGGGGCGCGAGCAGTACTTC CASSYSRGREQYF TRBV6-5 NA TRBJ2-7 NA 13
TGCGCCAGCAGCTTGGGGGCTGGATCCAATCAGCCCCAGCATTTT CASSLGAGSNQPQHF TRBV5-1 few TRBJ1-5 NA 15
TGTGCCAGCAGCTTAGGAATGGGCAGGGGGCACACCGGGGAGCTGTTTTTT CASSLGMGRGHTGELFF TRBV11-3 NA TRBJ2-2 TRBD1 17
TGCGCCAGCAGCCAAGCTGAGGGGGCATTCTATGGCTACACCTTC CASSQAEGAFYGYTF TRBV4-3 NA TRBJ1-2 TRBD1 15
TGTGCCAGCAGCGCCCGGGGACTAGCGGGAGCAGAGACCCAGTACTTC CASSARGLAGAETQYF TRBV11-2 NA TRBJ2-5 TRBD2 16